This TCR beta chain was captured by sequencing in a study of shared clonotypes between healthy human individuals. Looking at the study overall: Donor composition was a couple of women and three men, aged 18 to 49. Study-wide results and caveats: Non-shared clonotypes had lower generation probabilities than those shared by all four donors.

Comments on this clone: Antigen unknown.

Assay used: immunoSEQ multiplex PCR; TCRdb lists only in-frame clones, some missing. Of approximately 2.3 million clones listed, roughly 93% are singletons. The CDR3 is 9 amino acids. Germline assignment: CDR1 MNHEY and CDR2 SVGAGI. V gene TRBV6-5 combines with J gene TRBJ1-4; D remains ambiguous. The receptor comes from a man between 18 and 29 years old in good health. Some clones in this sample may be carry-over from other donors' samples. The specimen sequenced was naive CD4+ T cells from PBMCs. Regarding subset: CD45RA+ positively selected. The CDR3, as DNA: TGTGCTATATATGAAAAACTGTTTTTT. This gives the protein CAIYEKLFF.